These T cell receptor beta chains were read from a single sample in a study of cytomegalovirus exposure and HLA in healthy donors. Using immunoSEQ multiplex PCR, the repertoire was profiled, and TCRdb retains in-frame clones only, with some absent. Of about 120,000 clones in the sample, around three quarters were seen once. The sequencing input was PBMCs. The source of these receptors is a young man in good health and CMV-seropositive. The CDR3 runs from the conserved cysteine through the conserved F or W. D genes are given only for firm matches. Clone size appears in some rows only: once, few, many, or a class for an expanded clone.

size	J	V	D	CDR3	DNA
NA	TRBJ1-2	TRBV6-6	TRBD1	CASSSLTGEYGYTF	TGTGCCAGCAGTTCCCTGACAGGGGAGTATGGCTACACCTTC
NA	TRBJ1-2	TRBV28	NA	CASSFGQFWAYTF	TGTGCCAGCAGTTTTGGACAGTTTTGGGCCTACACCTTC
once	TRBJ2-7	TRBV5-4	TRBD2	CASSLSGGAQDEQYF	TGTGCCAGCAGCTTGAGCGGGGGGGCTCAAGACGAGCAGTACTTC
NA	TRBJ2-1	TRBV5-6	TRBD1	CASSTRRQGREQFF	TGTGCCAGCAGCACCCGCCGACAGGGCCGTGAGCAGTTCTTC
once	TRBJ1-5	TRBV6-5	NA	CASSYSSSSVGAQHF	TGTGCCAGCAGTTACTCGAGTAGCTCGGTAGGAGCCCAGCATTTT
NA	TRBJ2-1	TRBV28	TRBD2	CASVISGGTYNEQFF	TGTGCCAGCGTTATCAGCGGGGGAACCTACAATGAGCAGTTCTTC
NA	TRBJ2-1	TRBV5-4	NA	CASSLVGGPVNEQFF	TGTGCCAGCAGCTTGGTGGGGGGGCCGGTGAATGAGCAGTTCTTC
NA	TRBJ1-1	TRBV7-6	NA	CASSSYDTEAFF	TGTGCCAGCAGCTCCTACGACACTGAAGCTTTCTTT
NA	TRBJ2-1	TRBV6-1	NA	CASSATFYEEQFF	TGTGCCAGCAGTGCGACATTTTACGAGGAGCAGTTCTTC
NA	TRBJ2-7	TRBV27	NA	CASSRLGRNYEQYF	TGTGCCAGCTCAAGGCTGGGCAGAAACTACGAGCAGTACTTC
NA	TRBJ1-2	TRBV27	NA	CASSLGAGYGYTF	TGTGCCAGCAGTTTAGGGGCCGGCTATGGCTACACCTTC
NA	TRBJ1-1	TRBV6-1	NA	CASSGMGRATEAFF	TGTGCCAGCAGTGGCATGGGCAGGGCAACTGAAGCTTTCTTT
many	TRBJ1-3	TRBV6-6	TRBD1	CASSYSDRGNTIYF	TGTGCCAGCAGTTACTCGGACAGGGGAAACACCATATATTTT
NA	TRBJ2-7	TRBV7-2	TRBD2	CASSSPTGGGLNPYEQYF	TGTGCCAGCAGCTCTCCCACGGGCGGGGGGCTAAATCCCTACGAGCAGTACTTC
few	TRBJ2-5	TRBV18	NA	CASSPMPVGGRRETQYF	TGTGCCAGCTCACCCATGCCCGTCGGGGGGCGCCGGGAGACCCAGTACTTC
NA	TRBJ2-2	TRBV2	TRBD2	CASSRLAGANTGELFF	TGTGCCAGCAGTCGACTAGCGGGGGCGAACACCGGGGAGCTGTTTTTT
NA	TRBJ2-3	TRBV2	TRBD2	CASSFEREGTDTQYF	TGTGCCAGCAGCTTTGAGCGGGAGGGGACAGATACGCAGTATTTT
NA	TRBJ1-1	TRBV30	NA	CAWSVRGGREAFF	TGTGCCTGGAGTGTAAGGGGAGGGCGGGAAGCTTTCTTT
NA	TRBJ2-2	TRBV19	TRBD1	CASSGQGGTGELFF	TGTGCCAGTAGTGGACAGGGGGGGACCGGGGAGCTGTTTTTT
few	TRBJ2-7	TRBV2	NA	CASSQDIYEQYF	TGTGCCAGCAGCCAGGATATCTACGAGCAGTACTTC
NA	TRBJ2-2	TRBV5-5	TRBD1	CASSLQQGARGELFF	TGTGCCAGCAGCCTGCAACAGGGGGCCCGCGGGGAGCTGTTTTTT
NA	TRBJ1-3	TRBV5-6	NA	CASSLTSGLGNTIYF	TGTGCCAGCAGCTTGACGTCAGGGTTGGGAAACACCATATATTTT
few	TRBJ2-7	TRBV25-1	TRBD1	CASLPGQGTYEQYF	TGTGCCAGCCTACCGGGACAGGGTACCTACGAGCAGTACTTC
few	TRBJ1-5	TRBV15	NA	CATSRDVQPQHF	TGTGCCACCAGCAGAGACGTTCAGCCCCAGCATTTT
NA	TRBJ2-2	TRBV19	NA	CASTIRGSGELFF	TGTGCCAGTACCATCCGGGGTTCCGGGGAGCTGTTTTTT
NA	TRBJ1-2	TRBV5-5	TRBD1	CASSLAQGGGYTF	TGTGCCAGCAGCTTGGCTCAGGGGGGTGGCTACACCTTC
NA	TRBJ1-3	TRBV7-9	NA	CASSLAAGSGNTIYF	TGTGCCAGCAGCTTAGCGGCAGGCTCCGGAAACACCATATATTTT
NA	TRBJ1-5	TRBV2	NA	CASSALGRSRGQPQHF	TGTGCCAGCAGCGCTCTGGGCCGCTCCCGGGGTCAGCCCCAGCATTTT
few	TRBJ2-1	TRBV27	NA	CASSSGNEQFF	TGTGCCAGCAGTTCGGGCAATGAGCAGTTCTTC
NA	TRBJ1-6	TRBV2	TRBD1	CASNRDRGYVHSPLHF	TGTGCCAGCAACCGGGACAGGGGCTATGTGCATTCACCCCTCCACTTT
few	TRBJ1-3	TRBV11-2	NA	CASSSRSGNTIYF	TGTGCCAGCAGCTCGCGCTCTGGAAACACCATATATTTT
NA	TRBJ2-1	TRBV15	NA	CATESQVGYNEQFF	TGTGCCACCGAATCTCAGGTGGGCTACAATGAGCAGTTCTTC
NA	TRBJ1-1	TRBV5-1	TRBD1	CASSLQGDTEAFF	TGCGCCAGCAGCTTACAGGGGGACACTGAAGCTTTCTTT
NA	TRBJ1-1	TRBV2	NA	CASSLRTAMNTEAFF	TGTGCCAGCAGTCTCCGGACAGCCATGAACACTGAAGCTTTCTTT
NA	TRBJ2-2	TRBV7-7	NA	CASSLDRAGELFF	TGTGCTAGCAGCTTAGACCGGGCCGGGGAGCTGTTTTTT
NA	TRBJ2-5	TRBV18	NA	CASSLVQEETQYF	TGTGCCAGCTCACTCGTCCAGGAAGAGACCCAGTACTTC
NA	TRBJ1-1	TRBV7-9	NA	CASSLDGRTEAFF	TGTGCCAGCAGCTTAGATGGTAGAACTGAAGCTTTCTTT
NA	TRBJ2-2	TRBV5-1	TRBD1	CASSHPDRGRLNTGELFF	TGCGCCAGCAGCCACCCCGACAGGGGCCGATTAAACACCGGGGAGCTGTTTTTT
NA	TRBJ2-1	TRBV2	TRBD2	CASTRLAGGNEQFF	TGTGCCAGCACGCGACTAGCGGGAGGTAATGAGCAGTTCTTC
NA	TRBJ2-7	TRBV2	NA	CASSGDNSYEQYF	TGTGCCAGCAGCGGGGACAACTCCTACGAGCAGTACTTC
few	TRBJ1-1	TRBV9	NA	CASSSQTEVNTEAFF	TGTGCCAGCAGCTCCCAAACGGAGGTGAACACTGAAGCTTTCTTT
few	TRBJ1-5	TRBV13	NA	CASSAGRNNQPQHF	TGTGCCAGCAGCGCGGGACGGAACAATCAGCCCCAGCATTTT
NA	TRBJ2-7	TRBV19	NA	CASSIGSGFYEQYF	TGTGCCAGTAGTATCGGTTCAGGGTTCTACGAGCAGTACTTC
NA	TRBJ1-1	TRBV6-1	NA	CASRDFQGLTEAFF	TGTGCCAGCAGGGATTTCCAGGGACTGACTGAAGCTTTCTTT
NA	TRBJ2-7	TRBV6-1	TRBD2	CASSELAGTSIHEQYF	TGTGCCAGCAGTGAATTGGCCGGGACTAGTATCCACGAGCAGTACTTC
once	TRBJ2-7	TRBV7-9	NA	CASSLSRAAYEQYF	TGTGCCAGCAGCTTATCCAGGGCCGCCTACGAGCAGTACTTC
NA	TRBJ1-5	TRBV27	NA	CASSPWAGGPQPQHF	TGTGCCAGCAGTCCCTGGGCAGGAGGCCCACAGCCCCAGCATTTT
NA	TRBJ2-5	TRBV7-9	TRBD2	CASSFGTSGGKKETQYF	TGTGCCAGCAGCTTCGGGACTAGCGGGGGGAAAAAAGAGACCCAGTACTTC
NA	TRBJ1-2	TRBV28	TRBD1	CASSSLITGQSGYTF	TGTGCCAGCAGTTCCCTTATAACGGGACAGTCTGGCTACACCTTC
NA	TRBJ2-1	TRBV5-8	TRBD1	CASSRQGADEQFF	TGTGCCAGCAGCCGACAGGGGGCGGATGAGCAGTTCTTC
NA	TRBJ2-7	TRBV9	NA	CASSLEVGSYEQYF	TGTGCCAGCAGCCTCGAGGTTGGATCCTACGAGCAGTACTTC
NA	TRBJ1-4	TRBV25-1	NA	CASSVRSGEKLFF	TGTGCCAGCAGTGTGCGCTCAGGGGAAAAACTGTTTTTT
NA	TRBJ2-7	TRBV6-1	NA	CASSGSASGDHEQYF	TGTGCCAGCAGTGGATCGGCTTCGGGAGACCACGAGCAGTACTTC